This passage covers 7 T cell receptor beta chains from one sample sequenced in a study of T cell responses to AZD1222 COVID-19 vaccine. Profiled with immunoSEQ multiplex PCR; TCRdb holds only in-frame clones, not every one. Found here are about 130,000 clones, roughly 84% of them singletons; the top ten hold approximately 4%. The input for sequencing was peripheral blood, taken on day 0 of AZD1222 vaccination. The source is an adult in good health.

This chain connects TRBV5-6 to TRBJ2-7; D is unclear. Looked up from germline, CDR1 is SGHDT and CDR2 is YYEEEE. V lost 0 bases to trimming and J lost 3 bases, with 1 base between them. The CDR3 totals 11 residues. The CDR3 sequence is CASSLDYEQYF. CDR3 nucleotides: TGTGCCAGCAGCTTGGACTACGAGCAGTACTTC.

This chain connects TRBV2 to TRBJ2-6; D is unclear. The CDR3 is 15 amino acids. Germline CDR1 reads SNHLY; CDR2 reads FYNNEI. Trimming removed 5 bases at V and 2 bases at J, with 10 bases between. The CDR3 sequence: CASSNDGTGANVLTF. The CDR3 bases are TGTGCCAGCAGTAACGACGGCACTGGGGCCAACGTCCTGACTTTC.

The J gene is TRBJ2-2, the V gene TRBV11-2; TRBD1 aligns across 9 bases. Germline V lookup: CDR1 SGHAT, CDR2 FQNNGV. Losses at the gene ends were 1 base for V and 4 bases for J; bases not matched to a gene: 4. The CDR3 covers 16 residues. The DNA for the CDR3 is TGTGCCAGCAGCTTAGCTAGGACAGGGGTCACCGGGGAGCTGTTTTTT. As protein: CASSLARTGVTGELFF.

This chain links TRBV4-1 with TRBJ2-5, with TRBD2 matching 7 bases. The trim removed 0 bases at V and 11 bases at J, leaving 3 bases unmatched. CDR3 length: 12 residues. Germline loops: CDR1 MGHRA, CDR2 YSYEKL. The CDR3 protein is CASSQEGRAQYF. Here the CDR3 DNA reads TGCGCCAGCAGCCAAGAGGGGAGGGCGCAGTACTTC.

This clone was recorded once. The chain's CDR3 is CASWVGWINSPLHF. The CDR3 bases are TGTGCCAGCTGGGTTGGCTGGATTAATTCACCCCTCCACTTT. The V call is TRBV6-5, the J call TRBJ1-6; D is uncertain. Trimming pared 8 bases from V and 6 bases from J, leaving 14 bases between. Per the germline V gene, CDR1 is MNHEY and CDR2 is SVGAGI. CDR3 length: 14 residues.

This clone was counted between two and nine times. This chain links TRBV6-6 with TRBJ1-6; D may be TRBD1 (6 bases). V lost 3 bases and J lost 4, with 13 bases in between. Germline CDR1 reads MNHNY; CDR2 reads SVGAGI (reference sequence). The CDR3 length is 16 residues. CDR3 sequence reads: CASSYPDSPYNSPLHF. Here the CDR3 DNA reads TGTGCCAGCAGTTATCCGGACAGCCCTTATAATTCACCCCTCCACTTT.

This chain links TRBV4-2 with TRBJ1-4, with TRBD1 matching 7 bases. The V gene's germline CDR1 is LGHNA and CDR2 YNFKEQ. V was pared by 2 bases and J by 7 bases, with 13 bases of the junction left unmatched. This CDR3 has 17 residues. DNA of the CDR3: TGTGCCAGCAGCCAACCGGAACCAGGGGGTGAGGGTGAAAAACTGTTTTTT. Translation: CASSQPEPGGEGEKLFF.